Listed here are 12 T cell receptor beta chains from one sample, sequenced in a study of cytomegalovirus exposure and HLA in healthy donors. A multiplex PCR was run with 60 Vbeta primers and 13 Jbeta primers. Clones were read by immunoSEQ multiplex PCR, and TCRdb kept only the in-frame ones, dropping some. The sample carries about 170,000 clones, over 75% recorded once. Sequenced material: PBMCs. The origin of the receptors is a woman aged 50 to 60 in good health and CMV-seropositive.

This clone was recorded a few times. This chain links TRBV18 with TRBJ1-2; no reliable D call. V was cut by 1 base and J by 7 bases, with 25 bases left in between. The CDR3 consists of 18 residues. Germline V gene sequence: CDR1 KGHSH, CDR2 LQKENI. The CDR3 sequence is CASSPRVLIGVDLRGYTF. The CDR3 region has the DNA TGTGCCAGCTCACCACGAGTTTTGATCGGGGTAGATCTTCGTGGCTACACCTTC.

In its sample, this clone was seen a few times. The chain is built from TRBV5-1 and TRBJ1-1; tentatively, D is TRBD1 (5 bases). With 0 bases removed from V and 2 bases from J, the gap between germline ends came to 11 bases. CDR3 length: 15 residues. Germline CDR1 and CDR2: SGHRS and YFSETQ. DNA of the CDR3: TGCGCCAGCAGCTTGGCCCCGACAGCTAACACTGAAGCTTTCTTT. This codes for CASSLAPTANTEAFF.

The chain is built from TRBV10-3 and TRBJ2-7; a possible D gene is TRBD2 (7 bases). The V end lost 5 bases, the J end lost 1 base, and 15 bases lay between the germline ends. CDR3 size: 15 residues. From germline, CDR1 is ENHRY and CDR2 SYGVKD. CDR3 bases: TGTGCCATCAGTACCCAAGGGGGGGGGTCCTACGAGCAGTACTTC. It encodes CAISTQGGGSYEQYF.

The chain uses TRBV11-2 and TRBJ1-1; D is perhaps TRBD1 (5 bases). Trimming took 1 base from V and 4 from J, leaving 13 bases between them. This CDR3 has 15 amino acids. Looked up from germline, CDR1 is SGHAT and CDR2 is FQNNGV. The CDR3 region is CASSLGFVGGTEAFF. CDR3 nucleotides: TGTGCCAGCAGCTTAGGGTTTGTGGGGGGCACTGAAGCTTTCTTT.

The CDR3 here is CASSDGGIQRTQYF. The CDR3 bases are TGTGCCAGCAGTGACGGGGGAATACAGAGGACCCAGTACTTC. This chain joins TRBV2 and TRBJ2-5; D possibly corresponds to TRBD2 (6 bases). CDR1 and CDR2 (germline): SNHLY, FYNNEI. V shed 3 bases and J shed 7 bases, with 15 bases lying between them. The length of the CDR3 is 14 residues. The complete variable domain, with remaining parts taken from reference TRBV2 and TRBJ2-5, reads EPEVTQTPSHQVTQMGQEVILRCVPISNHLYFYWYRQILGQKVEFLVSFYNNEISEKSEIFDDQFSVERPDGSNFTLKIRSTKLEDSAMYFCASSDGGIQRTQYFGPGTRLLVL.

The chain is built from TRBV14 and TRBJ2-3; TRBD2 aligns across 9 bases. V dropped 4 bases and J dropped 2; count of bases not matched to a gene: 4. Germline loops: CDR1 SGHDN, CDR2 FVKESK. CDR3 length: 15 amino acids. CDR3 protein: CASSPTSGHTDTQYF. The CDR3 DNA reads TGTGCCAGCAGCCCGACTAGCGGTCACACAGATACGCAGTATTTT.

The V gene is TRBV7-9, the J gene TRBJ2-1; 7 nucleotides line up with TRBD2. Looked up from germline, CDR1 is SEHNR and CDR2 is FQNEAQ (reference sequence). V lost 1 base and J lost 9; bases outside the gene matches: 3. The CDR3 is 13 amino acids. Here the CDR3 DNA reads TGTGCCAGCAGCTTAGTAGGGGAGGGTGAGCAGTTCTTC. This encodes CASSLVGEGEQFF.

The chain has TRBV30 and TRBJ2-5; the D is unclear. V lost 8 bases, J lost 2 bases, and 15 bases lay in between. Germline CDR1 is GTSNPN and CDR2 is SVGIG (reference sequence). The CDR3 extends over 13 amino acids. CDR3 sequence reads: CAGGVTFQETQYF. The CDR3 bases are TGTGCCGGCGGAGTTACTTTTCAAGAGACCCAGTACTTC.

V usage is TRBV19 and J usage is TRBJ2-7; no reliable D call. Between the trimmed V and J ends, which lost 1 base and 2 bases, there was a span of 12 bases. Germline CDR1 is LNHDA and CDR2 is SQIVND (reference sequence). The CDR3 totals 15 residues. The CDR3 bases are TGTGCCAGTAGTATAGGGGCCAATGGCCCCTACGAGCAGTACTTC. Its protein is CASSIGANGPYEQYF.

The chain uses TRBV4-3 and TRBJ2-7, with no clear D. CDR3 length: 9 amino acids. Germline CDR1 LGHNA, CDR2 YSLEER. Trimming pared 2 bases from V and 12 bases from J, leaving 5 bases between. The CDR3: CASSQSSYF. As DNA, the CDR3 is TGCGCCAGCAGCCAATCGTCGTACTTC.

On this clone: Other DNA sequences in this sample translate to the same CDR3. The gene calls are TRBV6-1 and TRBJ2-2; D might be TRBD1 (5 bases). CDR3 size: 14 residues. Per the germline V gene, CDR1 is MNHNS and CDR2 is SASEGT. V was pared by 6 bases and J by 1 base, with 9 bases between. This chain's CDR3 is CASSGDRNTGELFF. The DNA of the CDR3 is TGTGCCAGCAGCGGCGACAGGAACACCGGGGAGCTGTTTTTT.

In regard to this clone: The conserved closing phenylalanine or tryptophan is absent in this CDR3, likely reflecting a read error. Because the CDR3's place on the DNA is in doubt, the DNA is left out and the CDR3 is given as listed by TCRdb. CDR3 protein: CARSLPGLAGELMGAPTFR. The V and J genes are TRBV7-5 and TRBJ2-6; the table's TRBD2 call for D was not verified on the DNA. TRBV7-5 is a pseudogene segment. The CDR3 spans 19 amino acids, including both terminal residues.